Below are 25 T cell receptor beta chains sequenced from a single sample in a study of PD-1 blockade in classical Hodgkin lymphoma. Only in-frame clones appear in the TCRdb table, and some are missing; sequencing was by immunoSEQ multiplex PCR. The sample lists roughly 56,000 clones; about 85% were seen once. Time point described: cycle 4 day 1 (C4D1), after 6 weeks of nivolumab. Patients all relapsed after autologous stem cell transplantation, and there was variation in brentuximab vedotin exposure. The source was peripheral blood mononuclear cells (PBMCs), collected before the fourth cycle of nivolumab. The source of these receptors is a human donor with classical Hodgkin lymphoma.

As concerns this clone: Other DNA sequences within the sample encode an identical CDR3. The chain couples TRBV2 to TRBJ2-7; no reliable D call. CDR3 length: 14 amino acids. Trimming cost V 7 bases and J 0 bases, with 13 bases left between them. CDR1 is SNHLY, CDR2 FYNNEI, per germline. Here the CDR3 DNA reads TGTGCCAGCAAAAGGACGTTAACCTCCTACGAGCAGTACTTC. Translated, it gives CASKRTLTSYEQYF.

The V and J genes are TRBV7-3 and TRBJ1-3, with D unclear. Germline V lookup: CDR1 SGHTA, CDR2 FQGTGA. The CDR3 spans 12 residues. Trimming took off 2 bases at V and 8 bases at J, with 7 bases between the two ends. CDR3 coding DNA: TGTGCCAGCAGCTTATTCGACTACACCATATATTTT. Translation gives CASSLFDYTIYF.

The chain combines TRBV5-1 with TRBJ2-5; TRBD2 agrees at 7 bases. Trimming took 2 bases from V and 3 from J; bases not matched to a gene: 7. CDR3 length: 15 amino acids. Germline V lookup: CDR1 SGHRS, CDR2 YFSETQ. In DNA, the CDR3 is TGCGCCAGCAGCTTTGCGGGGCTAGCGGAAGAGACCCAGTACTTC. Translating gives CASSFAGLAEETQYF. Combining the CDR3 with reference TRBV5-1 and TRBJ2-5 gives the whole variable domain KAGVTQTPRYLIKTRGQQVTLSCSPISGHRSVSWYQQTPGQGLQFLFEYFSETQRNKGNFPGRFSGRQFSNSRSEMNVSTLELGDSALYLCASSFAGLAEETQYFGPGTRLLVL.

The V and J genes are TRBV29-1 and TRBJ2-2, with D perhaps matching TRBD2 (6 bases). The CDR3 contains 13 residues. Germline CDR1 is SQVTM and CDR2 is ANQGSEA. Trimming pared 3 bases from V and 7 bases from J, leaving 12 bases between. CDR3 nucleotides: TGCAGCGTTGATACAGGAGGGGTCGGGGAGCTGTTTTTT. It translates to CSVDTGGVGELFF.

This clone was seen a single time. J is TRBJ2-7 and V is TRBV30, with D hard to call. Trimming took off 2 bases at V and 6 bases at J, with 17 bases between the two ends. The V gene's germline CDR1 is GTSNPN and CDR2 SVGIG (reference sequence). The CDR3 is 14 amino acids. This CDR3 is CAWSTGLIEGEQYF. Written as DNA, the CDR3 is TGTGCCTGGAGTACCGGCCTAATCGAAGGCGAGCAGTACTTC.

Regarding this clone: The same CDR3 arises from other DNA sequences in this sample as well. This sequence joins TRBV5-1 and TRBJ2-3, with TRBD2 identical over 12 bases. There are 14 residues in the CDR3. The junction had 1 base not matched to a gene; V was cut back by 2 bases and J by 6 bases. CDR1 and CDR2 (germline): SGHRS, YFSETQ. For the CDR3, the DNA is TGCGCCAGCAGCTTAGGGACTAGCGGGGATACGCAGTATTTT. Its protein product is CASSLGTSGDTQYF.

The chain carries TRBV19 and TRBJ1-1; D is uncertain. CDR3 length: 15 amino acids. The germline gives CDR1 LNHDA, CDR2 SQIVND (reference sequence). V lost 7 bases and J lost 5, with 20 bases in between. CDR3 DNA sequence: TGTGCCAGTATCCTCTTGGGAGGGAATTCTACTGAAGCTTTCTTT. Its translation is CASILLGGNSTEAFF.

The chain recombines TRBV7-2 with TRBJ1-5; the match to TRBD1 covers 8 bases. Germline assignment: CDR1 SGHTA and CDR2 FQGNSA. The CDR3 contains 15 residues. With 5 bases clipped from V and 4 bases from J, the junction kept 7 bases outside the gene matches. CDR3 amino acids: CASSRLGQGNQPQHF. CDR3 DNA sequence: TGTGCCAGCAGCCGCCTAGGACAGGGAAATCAGCCCCAGCATTTT.

V is TRBV2 and J is TRBJ1-1; 10 positions match TRBD1. CDR1 and CDR2 (germline): SNHLY, FYNNEI. The V gene end was trimmed by 6 bases and the J gene end by 4 bases; junction bases not matched to a gene: 5. There are 14 residues in the CDR3. This CDR3 is CASSRTGGPTEAFF. The CDR3 nucleotides are TGTGCCAGCAGCCGGACAGGGGGACCCACTGAAGCTTTCTTT.

The J gene is TRBJ2-1, the V gene TRBV30; TRBD1 matches 11 bases. Losses at the gene ends were 3 bases for V and 8 bases for J; bases not matched to a gene: 3. The CDR3 consists of 13 residues. The V gene's germline CDR1 is GTSNPN and CDR2 SVGIG (reference sequence). CDR3 in amino acids: CAWRGQGGHEQFF. For the CDR3, the DNA is TGTGCCTGGAGGGGACAGGGGGGGCATGAGCAGTTCTTC.

This clone was picked up one time. The chain is built from TRBV5-6 and TRBJ2-7; D ambiguous. Germline CDR1 is SGHDT and CDR2 is YYEEEE. V lost 4 bases and J lost 6, with 14 bases in between. CDR3 size: 13 residues. This CDR3 is CASSPLGVLEQYF. The CDR3 nucleotides read TGTGCCAGCAGCCCCCTTGGGGTTCTCGAGCAGTACTTC.

This clone came up a few times. The chain links TRBV28 to TRBJ1-1, with D hard to call. V was clipped by 3 bases and J by 0 bases, with 11 bases between them. CDR3 length equals 15 residues. Germline CDR1 is MDHEN and CDR2 is SYDVKM. CDR3 in amino acids: CASSFLGSLNTEAFF. The CDR3 DNA reads TGTGCCAGCAGTTTCCTAGGGAGTCTGAACACTGAAGCTTTCTTT.

V and J are TRBV5-1 and TRBJ1-2; 7 bases are shared with TRBD1. This CDR3 region has 15 residues. Looked up from germline, CDR1 is SGHRS and CDR2 is YFSETQ. V was pared by 4 bases and J by 7 bases, with 13 bases of the junction left unmatched. Here the CDR3 reads CASSPLGVGGGGYTF. CDR3 DNA sequence: TGCGCCAGCAGCCCCCTTGGGGTAGGGGGCGGTGGCTACACCTTC.

The rearrangement joins TRBV15 to TRBJ1-5; no reliable D call. From germline, CDR1 is LNHNV and CDR2 YYDKDF (reference sequence). The CDR3 runs to 15 residues. Trimming left V 5 bases short and J 1 base short, with 12 bases between. The CDR3 protein is CATSEIGRSNQPQHF. CDR3 DNA: TGTGCCACCAGCGAAATCGGGAGGAGCAATCAGCCCCAGCATTTT.

The chain links TRBV7-2 to TRBJ2-7, with a tentative D call TRBD1 (6 bases). CDR3 size: 15 residues. The V end lost 7 bases, the J end lost 3 bases, and 19 bases lay between the germline ends. Germline-derived CDR1 and CDR2 are SGHTA and FQGNSA. CDR3 sequence: CASTTPPGDHYEQYF. CDR3 in DNA: TGTGCCAGCACCACCCCCCCAGGGGACCACTACGAGCAGTACTTC.

CDR3 in amino acids: CASSLVGDSNYGYTF. CDR3 bases: TGTGCCAGCAGCTTGGTAGGGGACAGTAACTATGGCTACACCTTC. The gene calls are TRBV5-5 and TRBJ1-2; TRBD1 agrees at 7 bases. CDR1 SGHKS and CDR2 YYEKEE come from the germline V gene (reference sequence). The V segment lost 0 bases and the J segment 1 base; nucleotides outside the gene matches: 3. CDR3 length: 15 amino acids. Full variable domain (missing parts from reference TRBV5-5 and TRBJ1-2): DAGVTQSPTHLIKTRGQQVTLRCSPISGHKSVSWYQQVLGQGPQFIFQYYEKEERGRGNFPDRFSARQFPNYSSELNVNALLLGDSALYLCASSLVGDSNYGYTFGSGTRLTVV.

This chain joins TRBV5-1 and TRBJ2-6; 8 nucleotides align to TRBD1. The CDR3 contains 14 residues. CDR1 is SGHRS and CDR2 is YFSETQ in the germline V gene. Trimming took 5 bases from V and 2 from J; bases not matched to a gene: 0. The CDR3 DNA sequence: TGCGCCAGCAGGGACAGGGCTGGGGCCAACGTCCTGACTTTC. This codes for CASRDRAGANVLTF.

The chain combines TRBV5-1 with TRBJ2-5; 11 positions agree with TRBD2. Germline V gene sequence: CDR1 SGHRS, CDR2 YFSETQ. The V and J ends lost 0 bases and 3 bases, in that order; junction bases with no gene match: 7. CDR3 size: 17 residues. CDR3 nucleotides: TGCGCCAGCAGCTTGGGGACGGCGGGACTAGCGGAAGAGACCCAGTACTTC. It specifies CASSLGTAGLAEETQYF.

V is TRBV7-8 and J is TRBJ1-1; the D is unclear. The CDR3 has 13 amino acids. The V gene's germline CDR1 is SGHVS and CDR2 FQNEAQ. V lost 5 bases and J 3 bases, leaving 10 bases between the germline ends. CDR3 in DNA: TGTGCCAGCAGCCAGTCGACTCACACTGAAGCTTTCTTT. Its translation is CASSQSTHTEAFF.

This clone was seen just once. The chain combines TRBV9 with TRBJ2-3; TRBD2 aligns across 10 bases. This CDR3 comprises 16 residues. V shed 4 bases and J 1 base; nucleotides not matched to a gene: 6. Germline V gene lookup returns CDR1 SGDLS and CDR2 YYNGEE. CDR3 residues: CASSPRTSGRTDTQYF. The DNA of the CDR3 is TGTGCCAGCAGCCCAAGGACTAGCGGACGCACAGATACGCAGTATTTT.

This clone appeared a few times. The V gene is TRBV5-5, the J gene TRBJ2-3; no clear D gene. Per the germline V gene, CDR1 is SGHKS and CDR2 is YYEKEE (reference sequence). V gave up 0 bases and J gave up 6 bases, with 14 bases separating them. There are 15 residues in the CDR3. The CDR3 reads CASSLGPPVSDTQYF. DNA for the CDR3: TGTGCCAGCAGCTTGGGGCCCCCAGTATCGGATACGCAGTATTTT.

The chain combines TRBV10-3 with TRBJ1-4; 8 bases are a match to TRBD1. The V gene end was trimmed by 2 bases and the J gene end by 7 bases; junction bases not matched to a gene: 6. Germline assignment: CDR1 ENHRY and CDR2 SYGVKD. The CDR3 has 15 residues. CDR3 coding DNA: TGTGCCATCAGTGAGAGGACAGGGCAGACTGAAAAACTGTTTTTT. It encodes CAISERTGQTEKLFF.

Only one count was recorded for this clone. The chain joins TRBV5-6 to TRBJ2-7, with D hard to call. The length of the CDR3 is 15 residues. Germline V gene data show CDR1 as SGHDT and CDR2 as YYEEEE. V lost 3 bases and J 0 bases, leaving 13 bases between the germline ends. CDR3 region: CASSSTRAYSYEQYF. CDR3 in DNA: TGTGCCAGCAGCTCAACCCGGGCCTACTCCTACGAGCAGTACTTC.

The chain uses TRBV7-9 and TRBJ2-2; D not certain. The CDR3 is made up of 16 amino acids. Between the trimmed V and J ends, which lost 5 bases and 0 bases, there was a span of 13 bases. Per germline, CDR1 SEHNR and CDR2 FQNEAQ (reference sequence). In nucleotides, the CDR3 is TGTGCCAGCAGCAGAACAGCTCCTACGAACACCGGGGAGCTGTTTTTT. Translation gives CASSRTAPTNTGELFF.

The chain links TRBV6-1 to TRBJ1-1; D gene uncertain. This CDR3 has 13 residues. The ends were cut back, 4 bases at V and 1 base at J, with 7 bases in the middle. CDR1 is MNHNS, CDR2 SASEGT, per germline. The CDR3 sequence is CASSGQANTEAFF. CDR3 nucleotide sequence: TGTGCCAGCAGTGGGCAGGCGAACACTGAAGCTTTCTTT.